Presented here are 22 T cell receptor beta chains from one specimen sequenced in a study of blood T cell repertoires in COVID-19 (TCRdb year 2020). The library was prepared using the immunoSEQ multiplex PCR assay. In TCRdb, the immuneACCESS table is reduced to in-frame sequences with V and J assigned. These tables do not hold every clone; where another copy was compared, an unresolved V gene accounts for under half, and the others remain unexplained. The sample table holds approximately 170,000 clones, of which 80% to 85% were seen once. The leading ten clones occupy about 8% of the sample. The sample consisted of PBMCs or T cells enriched from blood (not recorded which). These receptors all come from a woman between 45 and 65 years old who had recovered from COVID-19.

This rearrangement joins TRBV19 to TRBJ2-4; 10 bases map to TRBD2. The V segment lost 7 bases and the J segment 2 bases; nucleotides outside the gene matches: 11. The CDR3 spans 17 residues. Germline V gene lookup returns CDR1 LNHDA and CDR2 SQIVND (reference sequence). The CDR3 region has the DNA TGTGCCAGTACCCCCTTTCCTAGCGGGAGTTCCAAAAACATTCAGTACTTC. Its protein is CASTPFPSGSSKNIQYF. Together with reference TRBV19 and TRBJ2-4, the CDR3 gives the full variable domain: DGGITQSPKYLFRKEGQNVTLSCEQNLNHDAMYWYRQDPGQGLRLIYYSQIVNDFQKGDIAEGYSVSREKKESFPLTVTSAQKNPTAFYLCASTPFPSGSSKNIQYFGAGTRLSVL.

The chain combines TRBV7-9 with TRBJ1-2; tentatively, D is TRBD1 (6 bases). The CDR3 contains 17 residues. Germline V gene sequence: CDR1 SEHNR, CDR2 FQNEAQ (reference sequence). V dropped 5 bases and J dropped 4 bases, with 23 bases sitting between them. The CDR3 nucleotides read TGTGCCAGCAGCCCCCCGACAGGTTTCCCGCCCCTCTATGGCTACACCTTC. It is translated as CASSPPTGFPPLYGYTF.

The genes are TRBV5-1 and TRBJ1-4; TRBD1 matches at 7 bases. The CDR3 loop spans 15 amino acids. V was clipped by 0 bases and J by 8 bases; unmatched bases: 7. Looked up from germline, CDR1 is SGHRS and CDR2 is YFSETQ. This CDR3 is CASSLGQGEDEKLFF. The CDR3 DNA reads TGCGCCAGCAGCTTGGGGCAGGGGGAGGACGAAAAACTGTTTTTT.

This chain connects TRBV27 to TRBJ2-5, with D possibly TRBD2 on 7 matching bases. Looked up from germline, CDR1 is MNHEY and CDR2 is SMNVEV (reference sequence). With 6 bases removed from V and 3 bases from J, the gap between germline ends came to 14 bases. The CDR3 consists of 14 residues. In DNA form, the CDR3 reads TGTGCCAGCAGCGTGAGGGAGGGGGAAGAGACCCAGTACTTC. It translates to CASSVREGEETQYF.

The rearrangement joins TRBV7-2 to TRBJ2-2, with TRBD2 identical over 10 bases. The CDR3 contains 15 residues. Germline assignment: CDR1 SGHTA and CDR2 FQGNSA. The V segment lost 3 bases and the J segment 4 bases; nucleotides outside the gene matches: 2. This CDR3 reads CASSFRTSGTGELFF. The CDR3 region has the DNA TGTGCCAGCAGCTTTCGGACTAGCGGCACCGGGGAGCTGTTTTTT.

The V and J genes are TRBV2 and TRBJ1-1, with 8 bases matching TRBD1. Trimming took 10 bases from V and 1 from J; bases not matched to a gene: 2. The germline gives CDR1 SNHLY, CDR2 FYNNEI. CDR3 size: 12 residues. CDR3 loop: CATGQANTEAFF. The CDR3 nucleotides are TGTGCCACGGGACAGGCGAACACTGAAGCTTTCTTT. The full variable domain, with the rest looked up from reference TRBV2 and TRBJ1-1, is EPEVTQTPSHQVTQMGQEVILRCVPISNHLYFYWYRQILGQKVEFLVSFYNNEISEKSEIFDDQFSVERPDGSNFTLKIRSTKLEDSAMYFCATGQANTEAFFGQGTRLTVV.

The chain carries TRBV6-5 and TRBJ1-4; TRBD1 matches 7 bases. Germline loops: CDR1 MNHEY, CDR2 SVGAGI. This CDR3 has 15 amino acids. With V trimmed by 6 bases and J by 8 bases, 12 bases remained unmatched. CDR3 sequence (DNA): TGTGCCAGCAGCCGTACCGGTCCCAGGGGGGAAAAACTGTTTTTT. Translated, it gives CASSRTGPRGEKLFF.

The V call is TRBV7-2, the J call TRBJ2-4; 7 bases are shared with TRBD2. CDR1 is SGHTA, CDR2 FQGNSA, per germline. The CDR3 is made up of 15 amino acids. After removal of 5 bases from V and 1 base from J, the junction contained 5 bases not matched to a gene. The CDR3 loop is CASSGGGAAKNIQYF. CDR3 nucleotides: TGTGCCAGCAGCGGGGGGGGAGCGGCCAAAAACATTCAGTACTTC.

The chain recombines TRBV3-1 (or the pseudogene TRBV3-2) with TRBJ1-2; D unclear. In germline, CDR1 is LGHDT, CDR2 YNNKEL (reference sequence). The CDR3 covers 14 residues. Trimming left V 0 bases short and J 2 bases short, with 7 bases between. For the CDR3, the DNA is TGTGCCAGCAGCCAAGATACAGCCAACTATGGCTACACCTTC. This encodes CASSQDTANYGYTF.

CDR3 coding DNA: TGTGCCAGCCGGAGCGGGGTAGAGCAGTATTTT. This encodes CASRSGVEQYF. The chain couples TRBV3-1 (or the pseudogene TRBV3-2) to TRBJ2-3; 7 bases line up with TRBD2. The CDR3 has 11 amino acids. Germline V gene data show CDR1 as LGHDT and CDR2 as YNNKEL (reference sequence). V was clipped by 8 bases and J by 11 bases; unmatched bases: 7.

The chain is built from TRBV5-1 and TRBJ1-1; D call uncertain. The CDR3 runs to 13 residues. The V end was cut by 3 bases, the J end by 0 bases, with 6 bases between. Germline V gene lookup returns CDR1 SGHRS and CDR2 YFSETQ. The CDR3 sequence: CASSSNLNTEAFF. The CDR3 coding sequence is TGCGCCAGCAGCTCAAATCTGAACACTGAAGCTTTCTTT.

This chain joins TRBV10-3 and TRBJ1-1; weak D call: TRBD1 (6 bases). This CDR3 is built from 13 residues. Trimming took off 10 bases at V and 1 base at J, with 13 bases between the two ends. Germline lookup yields CDR1 ENHRY and CDR2 SYGVKD. DNA for the CDR3: TGTGCCAAACGACAGGCGACGAACACTGAAGCTTTCTTT. Translated: CAKRQATNTEAFF.

Only a few counts were recorded for this clone. The chain links TRBV6-5 to TRBJ1-1, with no clear D. Trimming stripped 0 bases from V and 6 bases from J, with 14 bases between. This CDR3 spans 15 amino acids. Germline assignment: CDR1 MNHEY and CDR2 SVGAGI. CDR3 bases: TGTGCCAGCAGTTACTCGGCGGGAGGTGTTGCTGAAGCTTTCTTT. This codes for CASSYSAGGVAEAFF.

The genes are TRBV7-3 and TRBJ2-1; weak D call: TRBD2 (5 bases). CDR1 and CDR2 from the germline V gene are SGHTA and FQGTGA. This CDR3 is 13 amino acids long. V gave up 8 bases and J gave up 7 bases, with 15 bases separating them. Here the CDR3 reads CASGTTRRNEQFF. CDR3 bases: TGTGCCAGCGGCACGACACGGAGGAATGAGCAGTTCTTC.

V is TRBV9 and J is TRBJ1-4; a possible D gene is TRBD1 (5 bases). Trimming stripped 6 bases from V and 0 bases from J, with 9 bases between. Germline V CDR1 and CDR2: SGDLS, YYNGEE. The CDR3 is made up of 14 amino acids. CDR3 bases: TGTGCCAGCACCCCGGGGGCAACTAATGAAAAACTGTTTTTT. It encodes CASTPGATNEKLFF.

The V call is TRBV7-2, the J call TRBJ1-2; TRBD1 aligns across 9 bases. The CDR3 loop spans 14 amino acids. CDR1 and CDR2 from the germline V gene are SGHTA and FQGNSA. V shed 7 bases, J shed 4 bases, and the junction held 7 bases outside the gene matches. As DNA, the CDR3 is TGTGCCAGCACCCTAGACAGGGGGTTCTATGGCTACACCTTC. Its protein product is CASTLDRGFYGYTF. The full variable domain, rest sourced from reference TRBV7-2 and TRBJ1-2, is GAGVSQSPSNKVTEKGKDVELRCDPISGHTALYWYRQSLGQGLEFLIYFQGNSAPDKSGLPSDRFSAERTGGSVSTLTIQRTQQEDSAVYLCASTLDRGFYGYTFGSGTRLTVV.

This sequence joins TRBV5-6 and TRBJ2-5; no definite D call. The germline V gene has CDR1 SGHDT and CDR2 YYEEEE. The CDR3 covers 16 residues. The V end lost 2 bases, the J end lost 12 bases, and 26 bases lay between the germline ends. The DNA for the CDR3 is TGTGCCAGCAGCTTTTATGGGCAATTCTCGTCAATCGAGAAGTACTTC. Protein product: CASSFYGQFSSIEKYF.

The rearrangement uses TRBV2 and TRBJ2-7; D perhaps matches TRBD2 (8 bases). The germline V gene encodes CDR1 SNHLY and CDR2 FYNNEI. The CDR3 runs to 19 residues. Trimming took 4 bases from V and 3 from J, leaving 28 bases between them. The CDR3 here is CASSGGHWGVAGQLYEQYF. The CDR3 nucleotides read TGTGCCAGCAGTGGGGGACACTGGGGAGTAGCGGGACAGCTCTACGAGCAGTACTTC. Together with reference TRBV2 and TRBJ2-7, the CDR3 gives the full variable domain: EPEVTQTPSHQVTQMGQEVILRCVPISNHLYFYWYRQILGQKVEFLVSFYNNEISEKSEIFDDQFSVERPDGSNFTLKIRSTKLEDSAMYFCASSGGHWGVAGQLYEQYFGPGTRLTVT.

V and J are TRBV18 and TRBJ1-3; tentative D call: TRBD1 (5 bases). This CDR3 contains 15 residues. Germline V gene sequence: CDR1 KGHSH, CDR2 LQKENI. Between the trimmed V and J ends, which lost 2 bases and 0 bases, there was a span of 8 bases. In nucleotides, the CDR3 is TGTGCCAGCTCACCAGGGGCATACTCTGGAAACACCATATATTTT. It encodes CASSPGAYSGNTIYF.

This clone was seen repeatedly, ten times or more. The rearrangement links TRBV19 to TRBJ2-7, with 7 bases matching TRBD1. Germline CDR1 is LNHDA and CDR2 is SQIVND (reference sequence). This CDR3 spans 15 amino acids. The J segment lost 3 bases and the V segment lost 5 bases, leaving 10 bases of the junction unmatched. The CDR3 DNA reads as TGTGCCAGTAGTGCCCGACAGGGAAGGGGCTACGAGCAGTACTTC. Its protein is CASSARQGRGYEQYF.

Only a few counts were recorded for this clone. V and J are TRBV27 and TRBJ1-1, with D possibly being TRBD1 (5 bases). The germline gives CDR1 MNHEY, CDR2 SMNVEV (reference sequence). V was pared by 5 bases and J by 4 bases, with 11 bases between. The CDR3 has 13 amino acids. The CDR3 DNA reads TGTGCCAGCAGTCGCCGGGGGGGCACTGAAGCTTTCTTT. It specifies CASSRRGGTEAFF.

This chain joins TRBV18 and TRBJ2-1; 9 bases are a match to TRBD2. The germline gives CDR1 KGHSH, CDR2 LQKENI. The junction had 21 bases not matched to a gene; V was cut back by 8 bases and J by 1 base. The CDR3 totals 20 residues. CDR3 sequence reads: CASAPRWAASGIISYNEQFF. As DNA, the CDR3 is TGTGCCAGCGCCCCACGATGGGCGGCTAGCGGGATCATTTCCTACAATGAGCAGTTCTTC.